The entry below describes one T cell receptor (beta chain). What it binds is not known. The V end lost 6 bases, the J end lost 8 bases, and 9 bases lay between the germline ends. The CDR3 is 11 residues long. The germline V gene has CDR1 MRHNA and CDR2 SNTAGT. The source of the sample is a study of shared clonotypes between healthy human individuals. Whole-study findings and limits: Across a few donors, naive CD4 shared around 5.1%, naive CD8 more than 3%, memory CD4 about 2.5%, memory CD8 more than 0.35%.

Original processing notes: Junction-only sequences without quality scores came from ImmunoSEQ, so filtering differed. Repertoires were generated with immunoSEQ multiplex PCR, while TCRdb's copy carries only in-frame clones and drops some. The V and J calls and clone size were taken over from that table, and D and trimming were inferred from the DNA. The table has a few million clones, approximately 93% seen once; the top ten hold about 0.39%. This TCR came from a man aged 18 to 30 in good health. Some clones in this sample may be carry-over from other donors' samples. The sample taken for sequencing was naive CD4+ T cells from PBMCs. Subset meaning: CD45RA+ positively selected. This sequence joins TRBV6-4 and TRBJ2-3; TRBD1 or TRBD2 may be the D gene (6 bases each). The CDR3 region is CASREGGTQYF. The CDR3 DNA follows: TGTGCCAGCAGGGAGGGGGGTACGCAGTATTTT.